A selection of T cell receptor beta chains follows, all from one sample in a study of OX40 agonist ivuxolimab in advanced cancers. Repertoires were generated with immunoSEQ multiplex PCR, while TCRdb's copy carries only in-frame clones and drops some. This sample has 50,000 to 65,000 clones, with 81% found just once. Sequences were derived from CD4+ or CD8+ T cells sorted from blood, sampled in a trial of the OX40 agonist ivuxolimab. The source of these receptors is an adult with an advanced solid tumor such as melanoma, head and neck, liver or kidney cancer. Both conserved end residues are part of each CDR3. Fields, in order: J gene, clone size, D gene, V gene, CDR3 DNA, CDR3 protein. D genes are given only for firm matches. Some rows have no size entry. The others give once, few or many, or a class for an expanded clone.

TRBJ2-7,.,.,TRBV29-1,TGCAGCGTTGCAGGGAGGCACGAGCAGTACTTC,CSVAGRHEQYF
TRBJ2-3,.,.,TRBV5-1,TGCGCCAGCAGCTTGGCAGGCGCCGGGGATACGCAGTATTTT,CASSLAGAGDTQYF
TRBJ2-5,.,.,TRBV7-8,TGTGCCAGCAGCAGAACTCGACAAGAGACCCAGTACTTC,CASSRTRQETQYF
TRBJ1-2,few,TRBD1,TRBV29-1,TGCAGCGTGGGGGACAGGGCAGGCTACACCTTC,CSVGDRAGYTF
TRBJ2-5,.,.,TRBV7-2,TGTGCCAGCAGCTTAATCGGTAGGGGACGGGAGACCCAGTACTTC,CASSLIGRGRETQYF
TRBJ1-2,.,TRBD1,TRBV19,TGTGCCAGTATGGGCGATAGGACAGGGAACTATGGCTACACCTTC,CASMGDRTGNYGYTF
TRBJ2-1,.,.,TRBV5-1,TGCGCCAGCAGCTTGGATGGCTATTCTCTCTCCTACAATGAGCAGTTCTTC,CASSLDGYSLSYNEQFF
TRBJ1-1,.,.,TRBV6-5,TGTGCCAGCAGTTACTCGGTGCGCCGACGGAACACTGAAGCTTTCTTT,CASSYSVRRRNTEAFF
TRBJ2-7,once,.,TRBV5-6,TGTGCCAGCAGCGGGGTTTTGAGACCATACGAGCAGTACTTC,CASSGVLRPYEQYF
TRBJ2-1,.,.,TRBV7-2,TGTGCCAGCAGCCTGAATAGCGGAGCCGAGGGGTGGGGGCAGTTCTTC,CASSLNSGAEGWGQFF
TRBJ2-3,.,.,TRBV5-1,TGCGCCAGCAGTACGGTCGTGTCAGATACGCAGTATTTT,CASSTVVSDTQYF
TRBJ2-1,.,.,TRBV6-1,TGTGCCAGCAGTGAGCCCGGGAAGGGCAATGAGCAGTTCTTC,CASSEPGKGNEQFF
TRBJ1-2,.,.,TRBV5-1,TGCGCCAGCAGCTTGTTCGGGACGGACTATGGCTACACCTTC,CASSLFGTDYGYTF
TRBJ1-5,.,.,TRBV6-6,TGTGCCAGCAACGCTGGCGGAGACAATCAGCCCCAGCATTTT,CASNAGGDNQPQHF
TRBJ2-3,.,.,TRBV19,TGTGCCAGTAGAATTTCTGGAGATACGCAGTATTTT,CASRISGDTQYF
TRBJ1-1,.,.,TRBV21-1,TGTGCCAGCAGCAAAGCGGGGACGTCTAGGGACACTGAAGCTTTCTTT,CASSKAGTSRDTEAFF
TRBJ2-2,.,TRBD2,TRBV7-3,TGTGCCAGCAGCTCGGTGCCGACTAGCGGGGGGCAGACCGGGGAGCTGTTTTTT,CASSSVPTSGGQTGELFF
TRBJ2-7,.,.,TRBV5-1,TGCGCCAGCAGCCGCTCCCACCTAGAACCCCCCCGCGACTACGAGCAGTACTTC,CASSRSHLEPPRDYEQYF
TRBJ2-3,.,TRBD1,TRBV7-8,TGTGCCAGCAGCCTACCGACAGGGAGAAGGACAGATACGCAGTATTTT,CASSLPTGRRTDTQYF
TRBJ2-7,once,.,TRBV5-5,TGTGCCAGCAGCACACGACTGGACCTCTACGAGCAGTACTTC,CASSTRLDLYEQYF
TRBJ1-1,.,.,TRBV7-8,TGTGCCACCCAGTACAGGGAAGGAACTGAAGCTTTCTTT,CATQYREGTEAFF
TRBJ2-7,.,.,TRBV14,TGTGCCAGCAGCCAAGCCCTTCGGCTTGAGCAGTACTTC,CASSQALRLEQYF
TRBJ2-1,.,.,TRBV6-1,TGTGCCAGCAGCCCTCAGGGGGGGCATGAGCAGTTCTTC,CASSPQGGHEQFF
TRBJ2-1,.,.,TRBV7-8,TGTGCCAGCAGCTTAAGTCCTACCTACAATGAGCAGTTCTTC,CASSLSPTYNEQFF
TRBJ2-5,.,TRBD2,TRBV2,TGTGCCAGCAGTGAACGAGCGGGGCCTTGGGAGACCCAGTACTTC,CASSERAGPWETQYF
TRBJ2-2,.,.,TRBV2,TGTGCCAGCAGTGATCGGGGCCTAGCAGAGACCGGGGAGCTGTTTTTT,CASSDRGLAETGELFF
TRBJ2-3,few,TRBD2,TRBV7-2,TGTGCCAGCAGCTTAGGGGGACTACCTGTCACAGATACGCAGTATTTT,CASSLGGLPVTDTQYF
TRBJ1-2,.,.,TRBV7-9,TGTGCCAGCAGCTTAGTTGACTATGGCTACACCTTC,CASSLVDYGYTF
TRBJ2-1,.,TRBD2,TRBV6-5,TGTGCCAGCTATCCCGCGGGGGTCGTCAATGAGCAGTTCTTC,CASYPAGVVNEQFF
TRBJ1-5,.,.,TRBV2,TGTGCCAGCCGGGGGGCACCTTACAATCAGCCCCAGCATTTT,CASRGAPYNQPQHF
TRBJ2-7,.,.,TRBV2,TGTGCCAGCAGTGAATTTGGGGGGGCCGGCTCCTACGAGCAGTACTTC,CASSEFGGAGSYEQYF
TRBJ1-6,many,.,TRBV20-1,TGCAGTGTCAACTCTTCACCCCTCCACTTT,CSVNSSPLHF
TRBJ2-7,.,.,TRBV5-6,TGTGCCAGCAGCTTATATAATCAACTCCCGGGCGAGCAGTACTTC,CASSLYNQLPGEQYF
TRBJ2-4,.,TRBD1,TRBV15,TGTGCCACCAGCAGAGAGAGGCGGACAGGGGTCGGAAACATTCAGTACTTC,CATSRERRTGVGNIQYF
TRBJ2-7,.,.,TRBV18,TGTGCCAGCTCACCACCTCCAGGGAGCTACGAGCAGTACTTC,CASSPPPGSYEQYF
TRBJ2-4,.,.,TRBV5-6,TGTGCCAGCAGCTTCGGGCGGCAAAACATTCAGTACTTC,CASSFGRQNIQYF
TRBJ1-2,.,TRBD1,TRBV19,TGTGCCAGTATTACTGGGGGGACAGGGGAGTCCAATGGCTACACCTTC,CASITGGTGESNGYTF
TRBJ2-3,.,TRBD1,TRBV7-3,TGTGCCAGCAGCTTACAGGGGGCGAGCACAGATACGCAGTATTTT,CASSLQGASTDTQYF
TRBJ1-4,.,.,TRBV6-5,TGTGCCAGCAGTTCCATCTCTAGGATGCGACGGGAAAAACTGTTTTTT,CASSSISRMRREKLFF
TRBJ1-1,.,.,TRBV7-9,TGTGCCAGCAGCGCCCAGGGGCGGAACACTGAAGCTTTCTTT,CASSAQGRNTEAFF
TRBJ1-2,.,.,TRBV25-1,TGTGCCAGCAGTGAAGCTCTCTATGGCTACACCTTC,CASSEALYGYTF
TRBJ2-3,.,TRBD1,TRBV15,TGTGCCACCAGCAGATCCTTCACCACAGGGGGCAACGCAGATACGCAGTATTTT,CATSRSFTTGGNADTQYF